This TCR beta chain was captured in a study of blood T cell repertoires in COVID-19. Across the study: Samples of COVID-19 (acute and convalescent) were obtained from the United States, Italy and Spain.

This clone was seen only a few times. CDR1 and CDR2 from the germline V gene are MNHEY and SVGAGI. J lost 3 bases, V lost 8 bases, and 5 bases had no gene match. The CDR3 has 14 amino acids. In the authors' methods: Nucleated cell number was recorded as an estimate derived from reference gene primer amplification. The protocol was immunoSEQ multiplex PCR, while the TCRdb copy is restricted to in-frame clones and leaves out a portion. From that table come the V and J calls and clone size; the DNA was used to work out D and trimming. The profile covers some 270,000 clones, with around 90% appearing a single time and 1.7% taken by the ten largest.

The specimen sequenced was PBMCs or T cells enriched from blood (not recorded which). The sequence derives from a woman in her forties who had recovered from COVID-19. V is TRBV6-5 and J is TRBJ1-2; 11 bases line up with TRBD1. The CDR3 protein is CASRTGGTDYGYTF. The CDR3 nucleotides are TGTGCCAGCCGGACAGGGGGCACCGACTATGGCTACACCTTC.